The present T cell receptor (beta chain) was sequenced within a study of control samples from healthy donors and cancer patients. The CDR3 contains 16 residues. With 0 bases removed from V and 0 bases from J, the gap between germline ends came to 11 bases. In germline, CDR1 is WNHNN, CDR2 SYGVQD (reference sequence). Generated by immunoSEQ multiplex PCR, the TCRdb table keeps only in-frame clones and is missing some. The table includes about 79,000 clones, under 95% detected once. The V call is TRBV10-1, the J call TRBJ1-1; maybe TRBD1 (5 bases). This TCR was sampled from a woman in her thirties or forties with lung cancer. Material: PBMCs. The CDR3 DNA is TGCGCCAGCAGTGAGTCCCAGTGGGGGGTGAACACTGAAGCTTTCTTT. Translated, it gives CASSESQWGVNTEAFF.